This section outlines one T cell receptor (beta chain) sequence together with its context. Its specificity is not known. CDR3 length equals 15 residues. In germline, CDR1 is MGHRA, CDR2 YSYEKL. Trimming removed 3 bases from V and 3 bases from J, with 15 bases in between. TCRdb re-analysed the RT-PCR reads in MiXCR, keeping a single row per CDR3 protein. The data hold about 480,000 distinct CDR3 sequences, with about an eighth observed a single time. This entry comes from a study of response to subunit inactivated influenza vaccine. Study-level results: That few new T cells are recruited by each seasonal influenza vaccination was the authors' suggestion.

The sample was PBMCs from blood, taken 40 to 50 days after vaccination. The receptor was isolated from a man aged 50-59 years who received an inactivated influenza vaccine. The chain employs TRBV4-1 and TRBJ2-7; D is uncertain. DNA for the CDR3: TGCGCCAGCAGCCAGCAAGACTCACGGATCTACGAGCAGTACTTC. Residues: CASSQQDSRIYEQYF.